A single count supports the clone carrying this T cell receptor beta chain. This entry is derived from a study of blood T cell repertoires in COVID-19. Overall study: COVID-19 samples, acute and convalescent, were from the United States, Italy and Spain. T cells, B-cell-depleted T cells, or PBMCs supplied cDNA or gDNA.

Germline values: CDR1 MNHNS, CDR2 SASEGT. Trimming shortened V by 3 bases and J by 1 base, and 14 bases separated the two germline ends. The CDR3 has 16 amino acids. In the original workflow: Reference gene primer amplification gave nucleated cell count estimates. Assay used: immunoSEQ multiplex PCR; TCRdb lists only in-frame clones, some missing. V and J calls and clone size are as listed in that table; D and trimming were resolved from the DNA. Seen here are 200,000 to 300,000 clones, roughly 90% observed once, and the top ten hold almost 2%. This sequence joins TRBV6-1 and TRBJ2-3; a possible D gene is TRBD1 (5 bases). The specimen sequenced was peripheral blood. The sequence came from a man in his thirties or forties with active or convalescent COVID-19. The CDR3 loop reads CASSDARGRGTDTQYF. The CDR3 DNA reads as TGTGCCAGCAGTGACGCAAGGGGCAGGGGCACAGATACGCAGTATTTT.